Below, one T cell receptor (beta chain) is given with its context. The antigen remains unidentified. The method was immunoSEQ multiplex PCR; TCRdb's version includes in-frame clones alone and lacks a portion of them. The table lists 140,000 or so clones, approximately 88% of them singletons, with about 4.9% in the top ten. This specimen belongs to a study of T cell responses to AZD1222 COVID-19 vaccine. Overall study findings and caveats: Among spike-specific TCRs, nearly half reportedly target unmutated variant regions. The donor cohort was predominantly white British with a female majority, and clonal diversity may have been underestimated. Distributed over spike, vaccine-associated CD4 TCRs predominated at 160-218 and 743-854. After the peak T cell response, and only then, were repertoires sampled.

Germline CDR1 is LGHDT and CDR2 is YNNKEL (reference sequence). V gave up 5 bases and J gave up 5 bases; unmatched junction bases: 13. CDR3 length equals 16 residues. Material: peripheral blood, obtained 28 days after the second dose of the MenACWY control vaccine. V and J are TRBV3-1 (or the pseudogene TRBV3-2) and TRBJ2-5; 8 bases map to TRBD2. The receptor was derived from an adult who received the MenACWY meningococcal vaccine as a control. This CDR3 reads CASSTSPGTGGETQYF. CDR3 coding DNA: TGTGCCAGCAGCACCTCACCCGGGACGGGAGGGGAGACCCAGTACTTC.